This TCR beta chain was captured by sequencing in a study of cytomegalovirus exposure and HLA in healthy donors. About the study: Previous work identified around 120 million unique TCR beta sequences from around 200 million T cells. Genetic ancestry analysis placed around four fifths of the approximately 390 donors that were genotyped in the Caucasian-associated cluster.

The primer mix had 60 Vbeta and 13 Jbeta primers. TCRdb's copy holds only in-frame clones and misses some; the assay was immunoSEQ multiplex PCR. The sample yields 210,000 or so clones, about three quarters seen once. V shed 0 bases and J 9 bases; nucleotides not matched to a gene: 6. The CDR3 has 15 amino acids. Germline CDR1 SGDLS, CDR2 YYNGEE. The sequence came from a woman in her sixties in good health and CMV-seropositive. This chain connects TRBV9 to TRBJ1-6, with TRBD1 matching over 7 bases. The sample taken for sequencing was PBMCs. CDR3: CASSVGQGDISPLHF. The CDR3 nucleotides are TGTGCCAGCAGCGTAGGACAGGGCGACATTTCACCCCTCCACTTT.